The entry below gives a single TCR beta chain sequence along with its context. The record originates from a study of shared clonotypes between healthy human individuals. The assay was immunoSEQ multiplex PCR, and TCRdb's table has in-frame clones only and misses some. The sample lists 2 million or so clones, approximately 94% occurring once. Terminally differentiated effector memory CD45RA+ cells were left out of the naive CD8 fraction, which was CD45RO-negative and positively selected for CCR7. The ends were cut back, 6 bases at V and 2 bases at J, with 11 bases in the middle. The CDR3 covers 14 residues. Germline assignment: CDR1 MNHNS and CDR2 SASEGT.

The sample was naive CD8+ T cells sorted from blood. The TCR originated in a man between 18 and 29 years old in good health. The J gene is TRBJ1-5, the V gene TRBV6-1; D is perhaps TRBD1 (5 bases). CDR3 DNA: TGTGCCAGCAGCCTGGGGGAGGGCAATCAGCCCCAGCATTTT. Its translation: CASSLGEGNQPQHF.